These 30 T cell receptor beta chains originate from one sample sequenced in a study of beta chain features in type 1 diabetes. Since all of the isolated RNA was reverse transcribed, expressed TCRB transcripts were what got sequenced. This table comes from immunoSEQ multiplex PCR, and its TCRdb copy is limited to in-frame clones, with some not included. The sample consists of around 130,000 clones, approximately 9% of them appearing once. Their antigens remain unidentified. Study observations and caveats: Among all four CD4+ subsets, Type 1 diabetes patients had TCRB CDR3s that were moderately but significantly shorter.

Sample: central memory CD4+ T cells from blood. These receptors were collected from a young man with type 1 diabetes.

This clone was seen a handful of times. Different DNA sequences within this sample yield the same CDR3. The CDR3 region is CASSRDREGYTF. As DNA, the CDR3 is TGCGCCAGCAGTCGGGACAGGGAAGGCTACACCTTC. The J gene is TRBJ1-2, the V gene TRBV5-1, with 9 nucleotides matching TRBD1. V lost 5 bases to trimming and J lost 8 bases; unmatched junction nucleotides: 4. This CDR3 is built from 12 residues. The germline V gene encodes CDR1 SGHRS and CDR2 YFSETQ.

This clone appeared a few times. The chain uses TRBV5-1 and TRBJ1-2, with D unclear. This CDR3 spans 13 amino acids. V was cut by 4 bases and J by 8 bases, with 15 bases left in between. Looked up from germline, CDR1 is SGHRS and CDR2 is YFSETQ. CDR3 protein: CASSPAGQSGYTF. Here the CDR3 DNA reads TGCGCCAGCAGCCCGGCTGGGCAGAGCGGCTACACCTTC.

The sample holds a few counts of this clone. The chain has TRBV10-2 and TRBJ1-1; TRBD1 might be the D (5 bases). This CDR3 is 14 amino acids long. Deletions cut 7 bases from V and 0 bases from J, with 12 bases between. Germline lookup yields CDR1 WSHSY and CDR2 SAAADI. The CDR3 sequence: CASNKNRMNTEAFF. The CDR3 DNA reads as TGCGCCAGCAATAAAAACAGGATGAACACTGAAGCTTTCTTT.

The rearrangement uses TRBV19 and TRBJ1-5, with D unresolved. CDR3 size: 12 residues. V was cut by 8 bases and J by 2 bases, with 7 bases left in between. CDR1 is LNHDA and CDR2 is SQIVND in the germline V gene (reference sequence). The CDR3 sequence: CASGTGNQPQHF. The CDR3, as DNA: TGTGCCAGTGGCACAGGCAATCAGCCCCAGCATTTT.

In its sample, this clone was seen a few times. V usage is TRBV7-9 and J usage is TRBJ2-7, with 10 bases fitting TRBD2. The V segment lost 3 bases and the J segment 4 bases; nucleotides outside the gene matches: 3. The CDR3 runs to 14 residues. Germline loops: CDR1 SEHNR, CDR2 FQNEAQ (reference sequence). The CDR3 reads CASSLASGGYEQYF. Written as DNA, the CDR3 is TGTGCCAGCAGCTTGGCTAGCGGGGGTTACGAGCAGTACTTC.

The chain joins TRBV6-1 to TRBJ1-2; perhaps TRBD1 as D (5 bases). The ends were cut back, 1 base at V and 7 bases at J, with 13 bases in the middle. The germline V gene has CDR1 MNHNS and CDR2 SASEGT. The CDR3 covers 14 residues. CDR3 in amino acids: CASSEVGGLGGYTF. CDR3 nucleotide sequence: TGTGCCAGCAGTGAAGTGGGGGGATTGGGTGGCTACACCTTC.

The rearrangement joins TRBV18 to TRBJ2-5; D may be TRBD1 (6 bases). Per the germline V gene, CDR1 is KGHSH and CDR2 is LQKENI. V gave up 4 bases and J gave up 5 bases, with 14 bases separating them. There are 14 residues in the CDR3. CDR3 nucleotides: TGTGCCAGCTCACTACAGACAGGAAAGGAGACCCAGTACTTC. Residues: CASSLQTGKETQYF.

The chain has TRBV10-3 and TRBJ2-2; D is uncertain. Trimming removed 7 bases at V and 1 base at J, with 10 bases between. Per the germline V gene, CDR1 is ENHRY and CDR2 is SYGVKD. The CDR3 sequence is 14 residues long. Written as DNA, the CDR3 is TGTGCCATCACCGACTCGAGGAACACCGGGGAGCTGTTTTTT. Amino acid sequence: CAITDSRNTGELFF.

The sample holds a few counts of this clone. This chain uses TRBV4-3 with TRBJ2-1, with D perhaps matching TRBD1 (6 bases). Trimming took 4 bases from V and 4 from J, leaving 17 bases between them. CDR1 and CDR2 (germline): LGHNA, YSLEER. The CDR3 is made up of 16 amino acids. The CDR3 spells CASSPIGRDNYNEQFF. CDR3 bases: TGCGCCAGCAGCCCCATTGGCCGGGACAATTACAATGAGCAGTTCTTC.

The chain employs TRBV30 and TRBJ2-7; 13 nucleotides agree with TRBD2. V shed 3 bases and J 5 bases; nucleotides not matched to a gene: 4. Looked up from germline, CDR1 is GTSNPN and CDR2 is SVGIG (reference sequence). The CDR3 spans 14 residues. CDR3 region: CAWSRTSGGNEQYF. CDR3 in DNA: TGTGCCTGGAGCAGGACTAGCGGGGGCAACGAGCAGTACTTC. The full variable domain, in which reference TRBV30 and TRBJ2-7 provide the parts outside the CDR3, is SQTIHQWPATLVQPVGSPLSLECTVEGTSNPNLYWYRQAAGRGLQLLFYSVGIGQISSEVPQNLSASRPQDRQFILSSKKLLLSDSGFYLCAWSRTSGGNEQYFGPGTRLTVT.

This clone was observed a few times. Other DNA sequences in this sample translate to the same CDR3. The J gene is TRBJ1-1, the V gene TRBV6-5; 9 nucleotides line up with TRBD1. The V and J ends lost 0 bases and 3 bases, in that order; junction bases with no gene match: 2. The CDR3 has 15 amino acids. CDR1 and CDR2 from the germline V gene are MNHEY and SVGAGI. CDR3 amino acids: CASSYSRQGDTEAFF. In DNA, the CDR3 is TGTGCCAGCAGTTACTCGAGACAGGGGGACACTGAAGCTTTCTTT.

This clone was found a few times. The genes are TRBV7-2 and TRBJ1-4, with a tentative D call TRBD1 (6 bases). CDR3 length equals 15 residues. Germline V lookup: CDR1 SGHTA, CDR2 FQGNSA. Trimming removed 5 bases from V and 8 bases from J, with 18 bases in between. The CDR3, as DNA: TGTGCCAGCAGCAAAAGCTCGTGGGGGCTGGAAAAACTGTTTTTT. Its translation: CASSKSSWGLEKLFF.

This clone has only a few counts. The chain carries TRBV2 and TRBJ2-7; 12 bases are shared with TRBD2. Germline loops: CDR1 SNHLY, CDR2 FYNNEI. The CDR3 has 13 amino acids. V was pared by 4 bases and J by 9 bases, with 4 bases of the junction left unmatched. CDR3: CASSAVTSGGQYF. The CDR3 DNA reads as TGTGCCAGCAGTGCTGTGACTAGCGGGGGGCAGTACTTC.

This clone has only a few counts. The chain couples TRBV7-2 to TRBJ2-2; no firm D call. The ends were cut back, 5 bases at V and 1 base at J, with 8 bases in the middle. This CDR3 has 14 amino acids. Germline assignment: CDR1 SGHTA and CDR2 FQGNSA. This CDR3 is CASSRYKNTGELFF. CDR3 DNA sequence: TGTGCCAGCAGCCGTTACAAGAACACCGGGGAGCTGTTTTTT.

Remarks on this clone: In the same sample, other DNA sequences code for this CDR3. The genes are TRBV18 and TRBJ1-6, with D perhaps matching TRBD1 (6 bases). Between the trimmed V and J ends, which lost 1 base and 10 bases, there was a span of 11 bases. CDR1 is KGHSH and CDR2 is LQKENI in the germline V gene. The CDR3 is 14 amino acids. Here the CDR3 DNA reads TGTGCCAGCTCACCACGACAGGATGACTCACCCCTCCACTTT. It encodes CASSPRQDDSPLHF.

This clone was seen a handful of times. CDR3 nucleotide sequence: TGCAGTGCTGGGACAGGGCGCGGCTACACCTTC. It codes for CSAGTGRGYTF. The chain uses TRBV20-1 and TRBJ1-2; 9 bases map to TRBD1. The trim removed 5 bases at V and 8 bases at J, leaving 3 bases unmatched. Looked up from germline, CDR1 is DFQATT and CDR2 is SNEGSKA (reference sequence). The CDR3 contains 11 residues.

The V call is TRBV18, the J call TRBJ2-7; TRBD1 agrees at 8 bases. The CDR3 is 13 amino acids. The V segment lost 3 bases and the J segment 6 bases; nucleotides outside the gene matches: 4. Germline loops: CDR1 KGHSH, CDR2 LQKENI. The CDR3 loop is CASSPQGAAEQYF. For the CDR3, the DNA is TGTGCCAGCTCACCTCAGGGGGCGGCCGAGCAGTACTTC.

This clone was counted between two and nine times. CDR3 sequence: CASSPQGLLIRDLHF. The CDR3 DNA reads as TGTGCCAGCAGCCCACAGGGGCTTCTAATTCGTGACCTCCACTTT. The gene calls are TRBV5-4 and TRBJ1-6; 7 bases fit TRBD1. CDR3 length: 15 residues. Per the germline V gene, CDR1 is SGHNT and CDR2 is YYREEE (reference sequence). V was pared by 4 bases and J by 15 bases, with 16 bases of the junction left unmatched.

J is TRBJ2-3 and V is TRBV11-3; TRBD1 aligns across 8 bases. Looked up from germline, CDR1 is SGHNT and CDR2 is YENEEA. The CDR3 runs 16 residues. J lost 0 bases, V lost 3 bases, and 5 bases had no gene match. The CDR3 nucleotides are TGTGCCAGCAGCTTCAGACAGGGGATGAGCACAGATACGCAGTATTTT. Its protein product is CASSFRQGMSTDTQYF.

The chain employs TRBV28 and TRBJ2-5; the match to TRBD2 covers 7 bases. Germline CDR1 MDHEN, CDR2 SYDVKM. The CDR3 has 13 residues. The chain's CDR3 is CASSSGDQETQYF. The CDR3 bases are TGTGCGAGCTCGAGCGGGGACCAAGAGACCCAGTACTTC.

The chain uses TRBV4-2 and TRBJ2-3; TRBD1 is a possible D gene (5 bases). Per germline, CDR1 LGHNA and CDR2 YNFKEQ. The CDR3 has 15 residues. Trimming took off 0 bases at V and 6 bases at J, with 13 bases between the two ends. The CDR3 protein is CASSQEGQAPDTQYF. The CDR3 DNA reads as TGTGCCAGCAGCCAAGAGGGGCAGGCTCCCGATACGCAGTATTTT.

This clone was found a few times. The J gene is TRBJ2-4, the V gene TRBV4-1; the D is unclear. Trimming took 4 bases from V and 0 from J, leaving 10 bases between them. The germline V gene has CDR1 MGHRA and CDR2 YSYEKL. This CDR3 is 15 amino acids long. The CDR3 DNA reads as TGCGCCAGCAGCCGAGAATTACTAGCCAAAAACATTCAGTACTTC. The encoded protein is CASSRELLAKNIQYF.

This clone was seen a few times. The V and J genes are TRBV7-9 and TRBJ1-6, with D possibly TRBD1 on 5 matching bases. This CDR3 region has 15 residues. Germline V gene data show CDR1 as SEHNR and CDR2 as FQNEAQ (reference sequence). Trimming pared 2 bases from V and 9 bases from J, leaving 14 bases between. CDR3 sequence: CASSLLEGFASPLHF. CDR3 DNA: TGTGCCAGCAGCTTATTGGAGGGGTTTGCTTCACCCCTCCACTTT.

This sequence joins TRBV2 and TRBJ2-2; 12 positions agree with TRBD2. V was pared by 5 bases and J by 5 bases, with 3 bases of the junction left unmatched. There are 15 residues in the CDR3. Germline V gene sequence: CDR1 SNHLY, CDR2 FYNNEI. CDR3 DNA: TGTGCCAGCAGTCTTGGACTAGCGGGGACCGGGGAGCTGTTTTTT. Its translation is CASSLGLAGTGELFF.

The chain joins TRBV30 to TRBJ1-1, with D possibly TRBD1 on 6 matching bases. Germline loops: CDR1 GTSNPN, CDR2 SVGIG (reference sequence). The CDR3 extends over 12 amino acids. The germline V and J ends were trimmed by 5 bases and 1 base, with 8 bases remaining between them. As DNA, the CDR3 is TGTGCCTGGGGACAGACGAACACTGAAGCTTTCTTT. Protein sequence: CAWGQTNTEAFF.

This clone was recorded a few times. The chain recombines TRBV6-5 with TRBJ1-1; maybe TRBD1 (5 bases). The CDR3 runs 13 residues. Germline CDR1 and CDR2: MNHEY and SVGAGI. V gave up 6 bases and J gave up 1 base, with 9 bases separating them. This chain's CDR3 is CASRTQGNTEAFF. CDR3 coding DNA: TGTGCCAGCAGAACTCAGGGGAACACTGAAGCTTTCTTT.

V gene TRBV27 combines with J gene TRBJ1-6; 8 bases are shared with TRBD1. This CDR3 region has 15 residues. V shed 11 bases, J shed 6 bases, and the junction held 12 bases outside the gene matches. Germline CDR1 and CDR2: MNHEY and SMNVEV (reference sequence). CDR3 sequence: CASRKGQGANSPLHF. The DNA of the CDR3 is TGTGCCTCCAGGAAGGGCCAGGGGGCTAATTCACCCCTCCACTTT.

This clone was detected only a few times. V gene TRBV30 combines with J gene TRBJ1-6; no firm D call. CDR3 size: 15 residues. Trimming shortened V by 3 bases and J by 0 bases, and 9 bases separated the two germline ends. Per germline, CDR1 GTSNPN and CDR2 SVGIG (reference sequence). The CDR3 sequence: CAWSSISSYNSPLHF. The CDR3 coding sequence is TGTGCCTGGAGCTCGATTAGCTCCTATAATTCACCCCTCCACTTT.

A few counts support this clone. The J gene is TRBJ2-1, the V gene TRBV5-8; D may be TRBD1 (6 bases). Deletions cut 3 bases from V and 5 bases from J, with 9 bases between. Germline assignment: CDR1 SGHTS and CDR2 YDEGEE. This CDR3 spans 13 amino acids. The CDR3 DNA follows: TGTGCCAGCAGCTCCCGACAGGACAATGAGCAGTTCTTC. Its protein is CASSSRQDNEQFF.

This clone appeared a few times. This chain joins TRBV28 and TRBJ1-5, with unresolved D. Germline V gene data show CDR1 as MDHEN and CDR2 as SYDVKM. The V end lost 3 bases, the J end lost 1 base, and 13 bases lay between the germline ends. The CDR3 loop spans 16 amino acids. CDR3 sequence reads: CASSFLARMSNQPQHF. The CDR3, as DNA: TGTGCCAGCAGTTTCTTGGCCCGTATGAGCAATCAGCCCCAGCATTTT.